The 27 T cell receptor beta chains in this list originate from one sample, sequenced in a study of blood T cells in healthy people across ages. It was with a sample-barcoded 5' primer and a J-beta primer mix that a second PCR of about 7 to 12 cycles was run. TCRdb passed the 5' RACE reads through MiXCR, listing each CDR3 protein once. The repertoire consists of hundreds of thousands of distinct CDR3 sequences, with 52% occurring once and the leading ten covering 13%. Sequenced sample: blood. The receptors were gathered from an elderly woman in good health.

Details on this clonotype: Germline is not matched at one junction end, which may reflect a read error. The V call is TRBV6-6, the J call TRBJ2-3; 8 positions match TRBD2. The V gene's germline CDR1 is MNHNY and CDR2 SVGAGI (reference sequence). The CDR3 is 15 amino acids. CDR3 nucleotide sequence: TGTGCCAGCAGTTCGACGAGCGGGGGAGCAGAGACGCAGTATTTT. Its protein product is CASSSTSGGAETQYF.

This clonotype was recorded many times. The rearrangement joins TRBV27 to TRBJ2-7; a possible D gene is TRBD1 (6 bases). Germline assignment: CDR1 MNHEY and CDR2 SMNVEV (reference sequence). The CDR3 sequence is 13 residues long. V was cut by 8 bases and J by 0 bases, with 11 bases left in between. Written as DNA, the CDR3 is TGTGCCAGCTTCTCGACAGGCTCCTACGAGCAGTACTTC. Amino acid sequence: CASFSTGSYEQYF.

This clonotype came up many times. CDR3 region: CSGGGAKNIQYF. The CDR3 nucleotides read TGCAGCGGAGGTGGAGCCAAAAACATTCAGTACTTC. V usage is TRBV29-1 and J usage is TRBJ2-4; D uncertain. V lost 7 bases to trimming and J lost 0 bases, with 7 bases between them. This CDR3 contains 12 residues. Germline loops: CDR1 SQVTM, CDR2 ANQGSEA.

This clonotype was picked up many times. Written as DNA, the CDR3 is TGTGCCAGCACCCTTTTGGAGACCCAGTACTTC. Amino acid sequence: CASTLLETQYF. The chain uses TRBV7-2 and TRBJ2-5; D gene uncertain. Germline CDR1 reads SGHTA; CDR2 reads FQGNSA. The CDR3 sequence is 11 residues long. The V end lost 7 bases, the J end lost 5 bases, and 8 bases lay between the germline ends.

With regard to this clonotype: This clone may be a read error of a much larger clone one base away. The genes are TRBV7-2 and TRBJ2-1, with D possibly TRBD2 on 6 matching bases. The CDR3 loop spans 15 amino acids. Germline lookup yields CDR1 SGHTA and CDR2 FQGNSA. The CDR3: CAGSNGGGYRDEQFF. DNA of the CDR3: TGTGCCGGCAGCAACGGGGGAGGTTATCGCGATGAGCAGTTCTTC.

At least ten counts were recorded for this clonotype. The CDR3 here is CAIGVADTQYF. CDR3 sequence (DNA): TGTGCCATCGGGGTGGCAGATACGCAGTATTTT. V gene TRBV10-3 combines with J gene TRBJ2-3; D unresolved. This CDR3 is built from 11 residues. V lost 8 bases, J lost 4 bases, and 7 bases lay in between. The germline CDR1 and CDR2 sequences are ENHRY and SYGVKD.

This rearrangement joins TRBV4-2 to TRBJ2-5, with a possible D match to TRBD2 (6 bases). Germline V gives CDR1 LGHNA, CDR2 YNFKEQ. V was clipped by 3 bases and J by 5 bases, with 13 bases between them. CDR3 length: 14 amino acids. This chain's CDR3 is CASSQPGGEETQYF. The DNA of the CDR3 is TGTGCCAGCAGCCAGCCAGGAGGGGAGGAGACCCAGTACTTC.

This chain links TRBV5-1 with TRBJ2-1, with TRBD1 matching over 7 bases. The J call could be wrong; TRBJ2-7 is a better fit for the DNA end. Germline CDR1 is SGHRS and CDR2 is YFSETQ. The CDR3 length is 15 residues. The CDR3 loop is CASSRNPGQTYEQYF. The DNA of the CDR3 is TGCGCCAGCAGCAGAAATCCGGGACAGACCTACGAGCAGTACTTC.

V usage is TRBV30 and J usage is TRBJ2-2, with 8 bases fitting TRBD1. This CDR3 contains 15 residues. Germline-derived CDR1 and CDR2 are GTSNPN and SVGIG (reference sequence). V gave up 0 bases and J gave up 6 bases; unmatched junction bases: 6. The CDR3 DNA reads as TGTGCCTGGAGTGTACAGAGGGGACAGGCCGGGGAGCTGTTTTTT. Amino acid sequence: CAWSVQRGQAGELFF.

In this sample, this clonotype turned up once. CDR3 DNA: TGTGCCAGCGGGGGGTCCGAGCAGTACTTC. Translated, it gives CASGGSEQYF. The V call is TRBV6-5, the J call TRBJ2-7; the D gene is possibly TRBD2 (6 bases). Germline lookup yields CDR1 MNHEY and CDR2 SVGAGI. V was shortened by 8 bases and J by 6 bases, with 8 bases between the two germline ends. The CDR3 extends over 10 amino acids.

This clonotype was detected many times. V is TRBV6-1 and J is TRBJ2-1; D perhaps matches TRBD1 (5 bases). V lost 6 bases and J lost 0, with 12 bases in between. Germline V CDR1 and CDR2: MNHNS, SASEGT. The CDR3 is 15 amino acids. The CDR3 DNA reads as TGTGCCAGCAGGAAGGTAGGGGCCTCCTACAATGAGCAGTTCTTC. This gives the protein CASRKVGASYNEQFF.

This clonotype was observed once. At one boundary the junction diverges from the germline segment, which might be a read error. The chain joins TRBV7-6 to TRBJ2-7, with a possible D match to TRBD1 (6 bases). CDR1 SGHVS and CDR2 FNYEAQ come from the germline V gene. This CDR3 contains 13 residues. CDR3 residues: CAGSQGQSYEQYF. In DNA form, the CDR3 reads TGTGCCGGCAGCCAGGGACAATCCTACGAGCAGTACTTC.

This clonotype was seen a handful of times. The rearrangement links TRBV12-3 or TRBV12-4 to TRBJ2-2; D remains unclear. The CDR3 extends over 12 amino acids. The V gene lost 8 bases and the J gene lost 4 bases, with 8 bases spanning the gap. The CDR3 sequence: CASLERTGELFF. As DNA, the CDR3 is TGTGCCAGCCTCGAGCGCACCGGGGAGCTGTTTTTT.

In its sample, this clonotype was seen many times. This chain uses TRBV20-1 with TRBJ2-7, with D perhaps matching TRBD1 (6 bases). V shed 1 base and J shed 2 bases, with 18 bases lying between them. The CDR3 is made up of 16 amino acids. Germline CDR1 is DFQATT and CDR2 is SNEGSKA (reference sequence). The CDR3 region is CSARGIEPGTTYEQYF. CDR3 DNA: TGCAGTGCTAGAGGGATAGAGCCAGGGACAACCTACGAGCAGTACTTC.

With regard to this clonotype: Just one base apart from a much larger clone, this may be a read error. V gene TRBV2 combines with J gene TRBJ2-1, with D possibly being TRBD1 (6 bases). Near its end, the DNA agrees better with TRBJ2-7, so the J call may be wrong. Per the germline V gene, CDR1 is SNHLY and CDR2 is FYNNEI. CDR3 size: 12 residues. Here the CDR3 reads CASGDNYNEQYF. The CDR3 nucleotides read TGTGCCAGCGGGGACAACTACAATGAGCAGTACTTC.

Comments on this clonotype: This could be a read error, since a much larger clone is one nucleotide away. The rearrangement uses TRBV28 and TRBJ2-5; TRBD2 agrees at 8 bases. Unmatched junction bases numbered 17, after V lost 3 bases and J lost 11 bases. This CDR3 is built from 16 residues. Germline V CDR1 and CDR2: MDHEN, SYDVKM. CDR3 protein: CASSFRRGARHNEQYF. In DNA, the CDR3 is TGTGCCAGCAGTTTCCGGCGGGGGGCTCGGCACAATGAGCAGTACTTC. Using reference TRBV28 and TRBJ2-5 for the parts outside the CDR3, the full variable domain is DVKVTQSSRYLVKRTGEKVFLECVQDMDHENMFWYRQDPGLGLRLIYFSYDVKMKEKGDIPEGYSVSREKKERFSLILESASTNQTSMYLCASSFRRGARHNEQYFGPGTRLLVL.

This clonotype has ten or more counts. The V call is TRBV12-3 or TRBV12-4, the J call TRBJ2-1; 8 nucleotides line up with TRBD1. Losses at the gene ends were 5 bases for V and 8 bases for J; bases not matched to a gene: 8. There are 14 residues in the CDR3. CDR3 nucleotide sequence: TGTGCCAGCAGTCTAGGACAGGGACTTCATGAGCAGTTCTTC. It translates to CASSLGQGLHEQFF.

The genes are TRBV4-3 and TRBJ2-2; tentative D call: TRBD2 (5 bases). V shed 0 bases and J shed 8 bases, with 13 bases lying between them. Germline V gene data show CDR1 as LGHNA and CDR2 as YSLEER. CDR3 length equals 15 residues. In DNA, the CDR3 is TGCGCCAGCAGCCAAGACGGGATCGGCTCGGGGGAGCTGTTTTTT. Its translation: CASSQDGIGSGELFF.

The genes are TRBV4-2 and TRBJ2-7; tentative D call: TRBD2 (6 bases). This CDR3 has 14 residues. V lost 3 bases and J 7 bases, leaving 16 bases between the germline ends. From germline, CDR1 is LGHNA and CDR2 YNFKEQ. The CDR3 loop is CASSQTRVGSEQYF. For the CDR3, the DNA is TGTGCCAGCAGCCAGACTAGAGTGGGATCTGAGCAGTACTTC.

The chain links TRBV5-1 to TRBJ2-3; 7 bases map to TRBD1. The V gene's germline CDR1 is SGHRS and CDR2 YFSETQ. V lost 5 bases and J lost 10; bases outside the gene matches: 10. The CDR3 spans 13 residues. The CDR3 sequence: CASRSEGASPQYF. As DNA, the CDR3 is TGCGCCAGCAGGTCAGAGGGGGCCAGTCCGCAGTATTTT.

This clonotype was observed a single time. The chain couples TRBV29-1 to TRBJ2-1; perhaps TRBD2 as D (7 bases). The V gene's germline CDR1 is SQVTM and CDR2 ANQGSEA. V dropped 7 bases and J dropped 8 bases, with 18 bases sitting between them. The CDR3 consists of 13 residues. The CDR3 sequence: CSAERGGGDEQFF. The CDR3 DNA follows: TGCAGCGCCGAAAGGGGGGGCGGGGATGAGCAGTTCTTC.

The table lists this clonotype with many counts. The rearrangement joins TRBV29-1 to TRBJ2-7; maybe TRBD1 (6 bases). The V end was cut by 7 bases, the J end by 1 base, with 14 bases between. The germline V gene encodes CDR1 SQVTM and CDR2 ANQGSEA. The CDR3 is made up of 13 amino acids. The CDR3: CSAWTDSSYEQYF. In DNA form, the CDR3 reads TGCAGCGCCTGGACAGACTCGTCCTACGAGCAGTACTTC.

With regard to this clonotype: One base away lies a much larger clone, so this may be a sequencing read error. The V call is TRBV7-9, the J call TRBJ2-7, with 7 bases that match TRBD1. Germline V gene lookup returns CDR1 SEHNR and CDR2 FQNEAQ (reference sequence). V shed 4 bases, J shed 12 bases, and the junction held 12 bases outside the gene matches. CDR3 length equals 13 residues. CDR3 residues: CASSSEGTRGPYF. The CDR3, as DNA: TGTGCCAGCAGCTCCGAAGGTACTAGGGGGCCGTACTTC. Full variable domain (remainder filled in from reference TRBV7-9 and TRBJ2-7): DTGVSQNPRHKITKRGQNVTFRCDPISEHNRLYWYRQTLGQGPEFLTYFQNEAQLEKSRLLSDRFSAERPKGSFSTLEIQRTEQGDSAMYLCASSSEGTRGPYFGPGTRLTVT.

This clonotype was seen a few times. This chain links TRBV24-1 with TRBJ1-5, with D tentatively TRBD1 (5 bases). Germline V gives CDR1 KGHDR, CDR2 SFDVKD. Deletions cut 5 bases from V and 1 base from J, with 8 bases between. The CDR3 length is 14 residues. CDR3: CATSVPGSNQPQHF. In DNA form, the CDR3 reads TGTGCCACCAGTGTCCCAGGGAGCAATCAGCCCCAGCATTTT.

The chain combines TRBV9 with TRBJ1-2; D may be TRBD1 (6 bases). Per germline, CDR1 SGDLS and CDR2 YYNGEE. V was trimmed by 7 bases and J by 5 bases, leaving 12 bases between them. CDR3 length: 12 amino acids. The CDR3 DNA reads TGTGCCAGCGAGGACAGAGTATATGGCTACACCTTC. Translated, it gives CASEDRVYGYTF. Supplemented by reference TRBV9 and TRBJ1-2, the full variable domain reads DSGVTQTPKHLITATGQRVTLRCSPRSGDLSVYWYQQSLDQGLQFLIQYYNGEERAKGNILERFSAQQFPDLHSELNLSSLELGDSALYFCASEDRVYGYTFGSGTRLTVV.

The rearrangement links TRBV7-2 to TRBJ1-5; D is unclear. The germline V and J ends were trimmed by 1 base and 2 bases, with 12 bases remaining between them. This CDR3 contains 16 residues. Germline V gene lookup returns CDR1 SGHTA and CDR2 FQGNSA. In DNA form, the CDR3 reads TGTGCCAGCAGCTTAGGAGGCGTATTTGGCAATCAGCCCCAGCATTTT. Its translation is CASSLGGVFGNQPQHF.

Remarks on this clonotype: A much bigger clone sits one base away, suggesting this may be a read error. V usage is TRBV28 and J usage is TRBJ1-6; the D is unclear. Per the germline V gene, CDR1 is MDHEN and CDR2 is SYDVKM. Trimming took 5 bases from V and 2 from J, leaving 10 bases between them. The CDR3 covers 15 residues. In DNA, the CDR3 is TGTGCCAGCAGTGTCAACAGTCCCTATAATTCACCCCTCCACTTT. It encodes CASSVNSPYNSPLHF.